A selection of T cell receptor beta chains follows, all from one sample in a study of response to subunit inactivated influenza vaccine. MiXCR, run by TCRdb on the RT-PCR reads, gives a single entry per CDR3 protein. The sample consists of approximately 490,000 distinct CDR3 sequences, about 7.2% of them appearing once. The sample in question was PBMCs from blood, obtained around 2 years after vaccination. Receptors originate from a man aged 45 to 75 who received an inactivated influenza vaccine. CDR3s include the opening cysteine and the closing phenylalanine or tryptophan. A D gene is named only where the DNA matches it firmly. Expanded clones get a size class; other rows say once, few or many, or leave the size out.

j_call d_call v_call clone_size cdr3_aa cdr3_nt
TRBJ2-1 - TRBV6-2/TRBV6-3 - CASSSPFKREQFF TGTGCCAGCAGTTCCCCGTTTAAGCGGGAGCAGTTCTTC
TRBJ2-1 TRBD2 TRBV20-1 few CSRAGDVHNEQFF TGCTCGAGAGCGGGAGATGTCCACAATGAGCAGTTCTTC
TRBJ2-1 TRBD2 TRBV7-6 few CASSFTSGRDNEQFF TGTGCCAGCAGTTTTACTAGCGGGAGAGACAATGAGCAGTTCTTC
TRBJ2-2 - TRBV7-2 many CASSTGGAFSGELFF TGTGCCAGCAGTACAGGGGGGGCATTTTCCGGGGAGCTGTTTTTT
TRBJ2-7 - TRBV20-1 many CSARSPGLKASYEQYF TGCAGTGCTAGGAGCCCGGGACTCAAAGCCTCCTACGAGCAGTACTTC
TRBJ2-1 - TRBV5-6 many CASSLETSSYNEQFF TGTGCCAGCAGCTTGGAAACTTCCTCCTACAATGAGCAGTTCTTC
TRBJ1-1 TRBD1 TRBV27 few CASSPKGQHRTEAFF TGTGCCAGCAGTCCCAAGGGACAGCATAGGACTGAAGCTTTCTTT
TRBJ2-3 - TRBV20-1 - CSARGKTDNTDTQYF TGCAGTGCTAGAGGGAAGACAGATAACACAGATACGCAGTATTTT
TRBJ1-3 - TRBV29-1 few CSVEDRGSGNTIYF TGCAGCGTTGAAGATCGAGGCTCTGGAAACACCATATATTTT
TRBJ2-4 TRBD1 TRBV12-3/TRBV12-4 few CASRDGGTGLKNIQYF TGTGCCAGCAGAGACGGGGGGACAGGGCTGAAAAACATTCAGTACTTC
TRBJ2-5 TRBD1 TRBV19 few CASRDRYQETQYF TGTGCCAGTAGGGACAGGTACCAAGAGACCCAGTACTTC
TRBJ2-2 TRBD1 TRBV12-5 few CASGLTYRGHAGELFF TGTGCTAGTGGTTTGACGTACAGGGGGCATGCCGGGGAGCTGTTTTTT
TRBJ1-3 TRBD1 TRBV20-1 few CSATQGAFGNTIYF TGCAGTGCTACACAGGGGGCCTTCGGAAACACCATATATTTT
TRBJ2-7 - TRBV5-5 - CASSFLPEGSYEQYF TGTGCCAGCAGCTTCCTGCCGGAGGGGTCCTACGAGCAGTACTTC
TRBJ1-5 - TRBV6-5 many CASSSARGSSNQPQHF TGTGCCAGCAGTTCAGCCAGGGGCAGCAGCAATCAGCCCCAGCATTTT
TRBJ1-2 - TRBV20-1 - CSARDLGTWGDGYTF TGCAGTGCTAGAGATCTGGGGACTTGGGGGGATGGCTACACCTTC
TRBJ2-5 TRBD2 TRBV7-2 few CASSFSNAGGQETQYF TGTGCCAGCAGCTTTTCAAATGCGGGGGGCCAAGAGACCCAGTACTTC
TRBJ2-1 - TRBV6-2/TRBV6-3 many CASSYSSLADSYNEQFF TGTGCCAGCAGTTACTCTTCCTTGGCGGACTCCTACAATGAGCAGTTCTTC
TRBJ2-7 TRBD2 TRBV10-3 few CAISGGTSDVYEQYF TGTGCCATCAGTGGAGGGACTAGCGACGTTTACGAGCAGTACTTC
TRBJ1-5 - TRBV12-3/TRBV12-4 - CASSFVMGFDQPQHF TGTGCCAGCAGTTTCGTTATGGGTTTCGATCAGCCCCAGCATTTT
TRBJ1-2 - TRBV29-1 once CSAKWAGGYTF TGCAGCGCCAAATGGGCGGGTGGCTACACCTTC
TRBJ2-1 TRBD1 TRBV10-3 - CATSGDRGLALDYNEQFF TGTGCCACCAGCGGGGACAGGGGGCTAGCCCTTGACTACAATGAGCAGTTCTTC
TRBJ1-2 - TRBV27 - CASSSKGSNYGYTF TGTGCCAGCAGTTCCAAGGGGTCGAACTATGGCTACACCTTC
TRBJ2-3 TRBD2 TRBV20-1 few CSARVKGTSGYTDTQYF TGCAGTGCTAGGGTAAAGGGGACTAGCGGCTACACAGATACGCAGTATTTT
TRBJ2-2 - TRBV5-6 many CASSPYRNTGELFF TGTGCCAGCAGCCCTTACAGGAACACCGGGGAGCTGTTTTTT
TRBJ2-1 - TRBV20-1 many CSASLAANEQFF TGCAGTGCTAGTTTAGCTGCCAATGAGCAGTTCTTC
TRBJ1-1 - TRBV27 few CASSLVGENTEAFF TGTGCCAGCAGTTTAGTTGGGGAGAACACTGAAGCTTTCTTT
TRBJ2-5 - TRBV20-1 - CSAQNQGWETQYF TGCAGTGCGCAAAACCAGGGGTGGGAGACCCAGTACTTC
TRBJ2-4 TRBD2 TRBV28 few CASSSRTSGKNIQYF TGTGCCAGCAGTAGCCGGACTAGCGGCAAAAACATTCAGTACTTC
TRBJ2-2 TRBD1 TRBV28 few CASSPAGQGNTGELFF TGTGCCAGCAGCCCCGCGGGACAGGGGAACACCGGGGAGCTGTTTTTT
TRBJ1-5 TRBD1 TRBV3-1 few CASSQAGTGQHF TGTGCCAGCAGCCAAGCCGGGACAGGACAGCATTTT
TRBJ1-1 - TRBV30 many CAWSVGGQQNTEAFF TGTGCCTGGAGTGTCGGGGGCCAACAGAACACTGAAGCTTTCTTT
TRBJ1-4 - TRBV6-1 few CAGSRGSNEKLFF TGTGCCGGAAGCAGGGGTTCTAATGAAAAACTGTTTTTT
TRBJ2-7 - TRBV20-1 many CSAIRVHEQYF TGCAGTGCTATCAGGGTCCACGAGCAGTACTTC
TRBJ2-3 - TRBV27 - CASRHVTRFGSTDTQYF TGTGCCAGCAGACATGTCACTAGATTTGGCAGCACAGATACGCAGTATTTT
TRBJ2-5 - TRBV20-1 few CSAPRTRSRQETQYF TGCAGTGCTCCGAGGACAAGGTCGAGACAAGAGACCCAGTACTTC
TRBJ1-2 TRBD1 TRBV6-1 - CASSPQDRGLGYTF TGTGCCAGCAGTCCCCAGGACAGGGGGCTTGGCTACACCTTC
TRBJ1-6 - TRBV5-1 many CASSYDSNNSPLHF TGCGCCAGCAGTTACGACAGTAATAATTCACCCCTCCACTTT
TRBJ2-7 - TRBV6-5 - CASSYYGGEQYF TGTGCCAGCAGTTATTACGGGGGCGAGCAGTACTTC
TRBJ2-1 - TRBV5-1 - CASSLDPSRAEQFF TGCGCCAGCAGCTTGGACCCCTCCCGGGCTGAGCAGTTCTTC
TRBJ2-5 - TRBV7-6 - CASSYSTGLETQYF TGTGCCAGCAGCTACTCCACCGGGTTGGAGACCCAGTACTTC